The entry below gives a single T cell receptor (beta chain) sequence along with its context. Its antigen is still unknown. Trimming took off 7 bases at V and 11 bases at J, with 19 bases between the two ends. The CDR3 runs to 13 residues. The germline V gene has CDR1 SGDLS and CDR2 YYNGEE. These data are taken from a study of PD-1 blockade in classical Hodgkin lymphoma. Notes on the study in general: Diversity in CD4+ TCRs, unlike that measured in CD8+ TCRs, had risen significantly by C4D1. Reasons behind the repertoire differences stay unclear, perhaps disease activity or earlier therapy.

Brentuximab vedotin exposure varied, and every patient relapsed after autologous stem cell transplantation. Complete response, partial response or progressive disease was recorded as best response. The repertoire was sequenced with immunoSEQ multiplex PCR; TCRdb's copy has only in-frame clones and lacks some. The table records 50,000 to 85,000 clones, over 70% of them present only once. This receptor was obtained from a human donor with classical Hodgkin lymphoma. V and J are TRBV9 and TRBJ2-1, with D maybe TRBD2 (7 bases). This material consisted of peripheral blood mononuclear cells (PBMCs), taken before the second cycle of nivolumab. CDR3 coding DNA: TGTGCCAGCGGGGGGGCCCCAAACGCTCAGCAGTTCTTC. Translated: CASGGAPNAQQFF.